This T cell receptor (beta chain) was documented in a study of T-cell reconstitution after alpha-beta-depleted transplantation in children (dated by TCRdb to the mid-2010s). About the investigation overall: Using TCR repertoire profiling, the study followed T-cell immune reconstitution in a quantitative way in children after TCRalphabeta/CD19-depleted allogeneic hematopoietic cell transplantation.

The method behind the library was PCR. Instrument used: Illumina HiSeq 2500. Molecular barcoding was employed in the preparation of TCR libraries, with unique molecular identifiers being used to normalize TCRbeta repertoire quantification. The public reads were quality trimmed at Q25 with fastp and then assembled into clones with MiXCR by TCRdb, keeping productive beta chains. Each CDR3 protein gets just one entry, which takes the most common genes and DNA from the rows behind it. In all, the sample holds 240,000 or so distinct CDR3 sequences, and about 11% of those were seen once. 2% to 3% of the sample lies in the top ten. Comment on this clonotype: The antigen it recognizes is unknown. This may be a read error: a much more frequent sequence differs by one nucleotide.

CDR1 DFQATT and CDR2 SNEGSKA were looked up in the germline V gene (reference sequence). Deletion took 4 bases off V and 1 base off J, with a span of 12 bases between the germline ends. The CDR3 contains 14 residues, cysteine and phenylalanine counted. Only CDR3 DNA remains: 42 bases, in frame from the first base. In this chain, TRBV20-1 is recombined with TRBJ2-3; the best D guess is TRBD2, with 5 bases matching. This receptor was identified in a human donor who donated a stem cell graft to a child with acute lymphoblastic leukemia. This specimen was PBMCs from the stem cell graft donor, taken from the stem cell graft. At the DNA level, the sequence is TGCAGTGCTACAGTGGGAGCCGGCACAGATACGCAGTATTTT. Translation gives CSATVGAGTDTQYF.